This TCR beta chain was identified in a study of blood T cell repertoires in COVID-19. Overall study: Samples of COVID-19 (acute and convalescent) were obtained from the United States, Italy and Spain.

Per the authors' pipeline: Reference gene primer amplification in the assay estimated nucleated cell counts. Measured with immunoSEQ multiplex PCR; TCRdb has only the in-frame clones, and not every one. V and J calls and clone size are copied from that table; D and trimming were computed from the DNA. In the table there are some 190,000 clones, 82% of which are singletons. This CDR3 contains 14 residues. J lost 6 bases, V lost 3 bases, and 5 bases had no gene match. CDR1 is DFQATT, CDR2 SNEGSKA, per germline (reference sequence). The TCR sequence derives from a woman older than 75 with active or convalescent COVID-19. The sequenced sample consisted of peripheral blood. This chain uses TRBV20-1 with TRBJ1-4, with 9 bases lining up with TRBD1. CDR3 in DNA: TGCAGTGCTAGTTTGAGGACAGGGGATGAAAAACTGTTTTTT. Translation: CSASLRTGDEKLFF.